A single TCR beta chain is shown here with its context. Per the study methods: Reference gene primer amplification yielded estimated nucleated cell counts. Clones were sequenced by immunoSEQ multiplex PCR, and TCRdb holds only the in-frame ones, with some missing. V and J calls and clone size are copied from that table; D and trimming were computed from the DNA. The table includes 100,000 to 150,000 clones, approximately 84% detected once. This sample is drawn from a study of blood T cell repertoires in COVID-19. The wider study: Researchers got acute and convalescent COVID-19 samples from the United States, Italy and Spain. T cells, B-cell-depleted T cells, or PBMCs provided the cDNA or gDNA that served as material.

CDR1 is MNHEY, CDR2 SVGAGI, per germline. J was trimmed by 3 bases and V by 0 bases; bases with no gene match: 5. This CDR3 spans 16 amino acids. The sample taken for sequencing was peripheral blood. The sequence derives from a woman at least 80 years old with acute or convalescent COVID-19. V and J are TRBV6-5 and TRBJ2-7, with 10 bases fitting TRBD1. The CDR3, as DNA: TGTGCCAGCAGTTACTCTGGACAGGGGGGCCTCTACGAGCAGTACTTC. Translating gives CASSYSGQGGLYEQYF.